This T cell receptor beta chain was obtained from a study of shared clonotypes between healthy human individuals. CDR1 is GTSNPN, CDR2 SVGIG, per germline (reference sequence). CDR3 length: 13 residues. With V trimmed by 4 bases and J by 9 bases, 9 bases remained unmatched. Overall study results and limits: Approximately 5.4% of naive CD4 clonotypes were common to a few donors. Represented genetic and exposure-history diversity was restricted by having few donors.

A remark on this clone: The antigen is not known.

The assay was carried out at the deep level. Profiled with immunoSEQ multiplex PCR; TCRdb holds only in-frame clones, not every one. The repertoire holds about 1.1 million clones, with around 78% as singletons. Material for sequencing was memory CD4+ T cells from PBMCs. Subset meaning: CD45RA-negative fraction. The chain carries TRBV30 and TRBJ2-1; 7 positions agree with TRBD2. The sequence was collected from a man between 18 and 29 years old in good health. Some clones in this sample may be carry-over from other donors' samples. CDR3 residues: CAWTFGGSGEQFF. In DNA form, the CDR3 reads TGTGCCTGGACTTTTGGCGGGAGCGGTGAGCAGTTCTTC.